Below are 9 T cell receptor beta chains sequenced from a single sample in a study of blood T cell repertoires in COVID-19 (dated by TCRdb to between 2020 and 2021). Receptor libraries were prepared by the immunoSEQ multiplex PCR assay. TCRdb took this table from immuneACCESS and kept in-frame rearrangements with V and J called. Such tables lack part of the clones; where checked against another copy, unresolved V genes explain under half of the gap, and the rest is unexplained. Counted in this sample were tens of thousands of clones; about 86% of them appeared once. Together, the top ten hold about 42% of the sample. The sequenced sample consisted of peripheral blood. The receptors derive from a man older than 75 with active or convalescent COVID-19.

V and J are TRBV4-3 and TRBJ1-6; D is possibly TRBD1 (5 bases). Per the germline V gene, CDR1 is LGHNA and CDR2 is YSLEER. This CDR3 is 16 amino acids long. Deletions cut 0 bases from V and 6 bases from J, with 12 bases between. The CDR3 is CASSQDPRGLNSPLHF. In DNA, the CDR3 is TGCGCCAGCAGCCAAGATCCCCGGGGACTTAATTCACCCCTCCACTTT.

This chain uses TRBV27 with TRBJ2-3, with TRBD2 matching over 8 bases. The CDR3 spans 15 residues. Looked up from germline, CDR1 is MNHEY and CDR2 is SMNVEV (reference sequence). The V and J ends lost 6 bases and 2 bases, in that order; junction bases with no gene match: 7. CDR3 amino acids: CASRPLREATDTQYF. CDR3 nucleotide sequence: TGTGCCAGCAGGCCCCTGCGGGAGGCCACAGATACGCAGTATTTT.

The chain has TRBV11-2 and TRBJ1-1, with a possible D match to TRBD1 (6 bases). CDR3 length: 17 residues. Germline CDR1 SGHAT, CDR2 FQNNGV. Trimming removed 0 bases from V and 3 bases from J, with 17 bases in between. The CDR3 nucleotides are TGTGCCAGCAGCTTAGAATTTGGGGGGGCCGACGACACTGAAGCTTTCTTT. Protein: CASSLEFGGADDTEAFF.

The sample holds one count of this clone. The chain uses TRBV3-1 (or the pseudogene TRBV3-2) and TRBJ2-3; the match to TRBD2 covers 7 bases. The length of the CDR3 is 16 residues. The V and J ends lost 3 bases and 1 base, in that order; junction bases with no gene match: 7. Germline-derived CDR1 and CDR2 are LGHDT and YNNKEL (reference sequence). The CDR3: CASSQYTGGRTDTQYF. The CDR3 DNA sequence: TGTGCCAGCAGCCAGTACACGGGAGGACGCACAGATACGCAGTATTTT.

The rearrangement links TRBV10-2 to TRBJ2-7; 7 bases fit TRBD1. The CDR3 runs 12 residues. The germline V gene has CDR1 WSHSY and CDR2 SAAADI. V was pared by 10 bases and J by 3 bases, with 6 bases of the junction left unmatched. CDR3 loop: CATRDRNYEQYF. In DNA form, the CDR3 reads TGCGCCACCAGGGACAGAAACTACGAGCAGTACTTC.

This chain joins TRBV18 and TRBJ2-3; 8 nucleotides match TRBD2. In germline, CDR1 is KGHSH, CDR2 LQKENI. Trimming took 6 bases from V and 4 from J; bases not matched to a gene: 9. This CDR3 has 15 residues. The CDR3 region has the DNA TGTGCCAGCTCCGCAGCGGGAGTAGGTGCAGATACGCAGTATTTT. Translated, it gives CASSAAGVGADTQYF.

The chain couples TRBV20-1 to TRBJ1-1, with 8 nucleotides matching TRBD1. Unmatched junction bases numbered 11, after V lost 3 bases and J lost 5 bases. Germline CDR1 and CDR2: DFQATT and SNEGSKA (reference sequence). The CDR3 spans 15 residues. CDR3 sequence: CSASMGTGLGTEAFF. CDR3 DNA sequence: TGCAGTGCTAGTATGGGGACAGGCCTCGGTACTGAAGCTTTCTTT.

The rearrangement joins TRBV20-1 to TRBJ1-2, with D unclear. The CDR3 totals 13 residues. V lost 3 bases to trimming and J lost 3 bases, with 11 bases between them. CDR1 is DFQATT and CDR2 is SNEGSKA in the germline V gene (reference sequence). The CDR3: CSASFFLDYGYTF. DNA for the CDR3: TGCAGTGCTAGTTTCTTCCTCGACTATGGCTACACCTTC.

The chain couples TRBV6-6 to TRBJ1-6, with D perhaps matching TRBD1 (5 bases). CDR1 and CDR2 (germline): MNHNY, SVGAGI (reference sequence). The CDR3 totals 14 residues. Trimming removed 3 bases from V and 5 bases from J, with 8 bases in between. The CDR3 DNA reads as TGTGCCAGCAGTTATCAGGGAAATAATTCACCCCTCCACTTT. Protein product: CASSYQGNNSPLHF.